This entry is about one TCR beta chain. The antigen is not known. The sample originates from a study of monozygotic twins with inflammatory bowel disease. The unique tags termed UMIs, each holding a 6-nucleotide sample barcode, were added by means of template switching. Reprocessing the 5' RACE reads, TCRdb reports a single entry for every CDR3 protein and omits DNA. The data include about 380,000 distinct CDR3 sequences; the top ten clones carry 2.5% to 3%. The CDR3 contains 15 residues. The germline V gene encodes CDR1 GTSNPN and CDR2 SVGIG (reference sequence). Study-level findings and limits: Immunosuppressive treatment differences may have increased patient repertoire variability. Twins classed as concordant or discordant showed no difference in repertoire similarity, possibly from limited power.

Sampling involved one blood draw (roughly 2.5 ml) for every donor. The sequenced material came from blood. This sequence originates from a human donor with ulcerative colitis or Crohn's disease, or a healthy co-twin of an affected twin (not recorded which). The rearrangement uses TRBV30 and TRBJ1-1; the D call from TCRdb, TRBD1, cannot be confirmed without DNA. Here the CDR3 reads CASSPGTGSNTEAFF.